This TCR beta chain was identified in a study of T cell responses to AZD1222 COVID-19 vaccine. Overall study results and limits: Repertoires were collected only later (after the peak T cell response had occurred). Nearly half of spike-specific TCRs reportedly target unmutated variant regions. Spike as a whole was targeted by vaccine-associated CD4 TCRs, dominant at 160-218 and 743-854. White British ancestry dominated among donors, who included more females, and clonal diversity was possibly underestimated.

The CDR3 sequence is 14 residues long. V was trimmed by 9 bases and J by 8 bases, leaving 23 bases between them. From germline, CDR1 is SGDLS and CDR2 YYNGEE. Concerning this clone: The antigen is undetermined.

TCRdb's copy holds only in-frame clones and misses some; the assay was immunoSEQ multiplex PCR. The table has about 110,000 clones, around 90% seen once. This sample comprised peripheral blood, obtained on day 0 of AZD1222 vaccination. This clonotype was obtained from an adult in good health. The chain couples TRBV9 to TRBJ1-2; D ambiguous. CDR3 nucleotide sequence: TGTGCCATAGGGTTTAGTGGGGAGGGCGAGGGCTACACCTTC. Translating gives CAIGFSGEGEGYTF. Full variable domain (rest looked up from reference TRBV9 and TRBJ1-2): DSGVTQTPKHLITATGQRVTLRCSPRSGDLSVYWYQQSLDQGLQFLIQYYNGEERAKGNILERFSAQQFPDLHSELNLSSLELGDSALYFCAIGFSGEGEGYTFGSGTRLTVV.